This T cell receptor beta chain was profiled in a study of CD8 T cells in Susac syndrome. Reverse transcription of about 0.45 to 1 ug RNA was performed with random hexamers. TCRdb redid the calling of the immunoSEQ multiplex PCR reads with MiXCR, one entry per CDR3 protein. The sample includes about 200,000 distinct CDR3 sequences, 90% to 95% seen only once; the top ten take around 0.079%. This CDR3 spans 12 amino acids. Trimming took off 5 bases at V and 4 bases at J, with 9 bases between the two ends. Germline values: CDR1 KGHSH, CDR2 LQKENI. This clonotype was counted between two and nine times. What was sequenced was CD4+ T cells from PBMCs. This TCR was sampled from a human donor with Susac syndrome. The chain uses TRBV18 and TRBJ2-7, with D tentatively TRBD1 (5 bases). CDR3 amino acids: CASSKDRYEQYF. CDR3 nucleotides: TGTGCCAGCTCAAAAGACAGATACGAGCAGTACTTC. The variable domain in full, completed from reference TRBV18 and TRBJ2-7, reads NAGVMQNPRHLVRRRGQEARLRCSPMKGHSHVYWYRQLPEEGLKFMVYLQKENIIDESGMPKERFSAEFPKEGPSILRIQQVVRGDSAAYFCASSKDRYEQYFGPGTRLTVT.